A selection of T cell receptor beta chains follows, all from one sample in a study of blood T cells in healthy people across ages. Each CDR3 protein is one row after TCRdb ran MiXCR on the 5' RACE reads. Counted here are 1.5 million to 1.8 million distinct CDR3 sequences, 35% to 45% occurring once; the ten biggest clones make up under 5%. The sequenced material came from blood. All receptors come from a woman aged 18-29 years in good health. Each CDR3 is given with its conserved first and last residue. The D gene is left open where the match is weak. Only some rows state a clone size, as once, few, many or a class for expanded clones.

v_gene: TRBV20-1
d_gene: NA
j_gene: TRBJ2-5
abundance: few
CDR3aa: CSASQEGYQETQYF
CDR3nt: TGCAGTGCTAGTCAAGAGGGCTACCAAGAGACCCAGTACTTC

v_gene: TRBV10-3
d_gene: TRBD1
j_gene: TRBJ1-2
abundance: few
CDR3aa: CAISDSGGYGYTF
CDR3nt: TGTGCCATCAGTGACTCAGGGGGCTATGGCTACACCTTC

v_gene: TRBV5-1
d_gene: NA
j_gene: TRBJ2-1
abundance: NA
CDR3aa: CASNKDGDNEQFF
CDR3nt: TGCGCCAGCAACAAGGACGGTGACAATGAGCAGTTCTTC

v_gene: TRBV4-1
d_gene: NA
j_gene: TRBJ2-7
abundance: NA
CDR3aa: CASSQREDYEQYF
CDR3nt: TGCGCCAGCAGCCAAAGGGAAGATTACGAGCAGTACTTC

v_gene: TRBV28
d_gene: TRBD2
j_gene: TRBJ2-1
abundance: NA
CDR3aa: CASTNLGGGAYNEQFF
CDR3nt: TGTGCCAGCACCAATCTCGGGGGGGGTGCCTACAATGAGCAGTTCTTC

v_gene: TRBV28
d_gene: NA
j_gene: TRBJ2-7
abundance: many
CDR3aa: CASSFYRGNEQYF
CDR3nt: TGTGCCAGCAGTTTCTATCGTGGGAACGAGCAGTACTTC

v_gene: TRBV4-1
d_gene: TRBD2
j_gene: TRBJ2-1
abundance: NA
CDR3aa: CASSHGLAGGLHNEQFF
CDR3nt: TGCGCCAGCAGCCACGGACTAGCGGGGGGCCTTCACAATGAGCAGTTCTTC

v_gene: TRBV28
d_gene: TRBD2
j_gene: TRBJ2-7
abundance: once
CDR3aa: CASSPLVLFTGTIVYEQYF
CDR3nt: TGTGCCAGCAGTCCCCTCGTATTGTTTACCGGGACTATTGTGTACGAGCAGTACTTC

v_gene: TRBV29-1
d_gene: TRBD1
j_gene: TRBJ1-4
abundance: NA
CDR3aa: CSVGRGLGEKLFF
CDR3nt: TGCAGCGTCGGGAGGGGGCTCGGTGAAAAACTGTTTTTT

v_gene: TRBV7-9
d_gene: TRBD2
j_gene: TRBJ2-2
abundance: few
CDR3aa: CASSLEFGLAGTGELFF
CDR3nt: TGTGCCAGCAGCTTAGAGTTCGGACTAGCAGGCACCGGGGAGCTGTTTTTT

v_gene: TRBV4-1
d_gene: TRBD1
j_gene: TRBJ2-7
abundance: NA
CDR3aa: CASSPKTGQGSTYEQYF
CDR3nt: TGCGCCAGCAGCCCTAAGACAGGACAGGGGTCTACCTACGAGCAGTACTTC

v_gene: TRBV29-1
d_gene: NA
j_gene: TRBJ2-3
abundance: few
CDR3aa: CSVFPRTRTDTQYF
CDR3nt: TGCAGCGTCTTCCCGCGGACTCGCACAGATACGCAGTATTTT

v_gene: TRBV15
d_gene: NA
j_gene: TRBJ1-4
abundance: NA
CDR3aa: CATSRKLATNEKLFF
CDR3nt: TGTGCCACCAGCAGGAAGCTTGCAACTAATGAAAAACTGTTTTTT

v_gene: TRBV7-8
d_gene: NA
j_gene: TRBJ1-5
abundance: NA
CDR3aa: CASSHRQPDQPQHF
CDR3nt: TGTGCCAGCAGCCACCGACAGCCAGATCAGCCCCAGCATTTT

v_gene: TRBV14
d_gene: TRBD1
j_gene: TRBJ2-7
abundance: NA
CDR3aa: CASSRRQGHYEQYF
CDR3nt: TGTGCCAGCAGCCGTCGACAGGGACACTACGAGCAGTACTTC

v_gene: TRBV7-3
d_gene: NA
j_gene: TRBJ2-2
abundance: few
CDR3aa: CASSPTPNTGELFF
CDR3nt: TGTGCCAGCAGCCCGACACCGAACACCGGGGAGCTGTTTTTT

v_gene: TRBV2
d_gene: NA
j_gene: TRBJ1-5
abundance: few
CDR3aa: CASRGTFASNQPQHF
CDR3nt: TGTGCCAGCAGGGGGACTTTTGCTAGCAATCAGCCCCAGCATTTT

v_gene: TRBV20-1
d_gene: NA
j_gene: TRBJ2-7
abundance: NA
CDR3aa: CSARGGSGAFSYEQYF
CDR3nt: TGCAGTGCTCGAGGAGGGTCAGGGGCTTTCTCCTACGAGCAGTACTTC

v_gene: TRBV6-6
d_gene: NA
j_gene: TRBJ2-7
abundance: NA
CDR3aa: CASSHEGEQYF
CDR3nt: TGCGCCAGCAGCCACGAGGGCGAGCAGTACTTC

v_gene: TRBV15
d_gene: NA
j_gene: TRBJ2-7
abundance: few
CDR3aa: CATSMGGSYEQYF
CDR3nt: TGTGCCACCAGCATGGGCGGATCCTACGAGCAGTACTTC

v_gene: TRBV20-1
d_gene: NA
j_gene: TRBJ2-7
abundance: few
CDR3aa: CSARGDSSYEQYF
CDR3nt: TGCAGTGCTAGAGGCGATAGCTCCTACGAGCAGTACTTC

v_gene: TRBV23-1
d_gene: TRBD1
j_gene: TRBJ2-1
abundance: few
CDR3aa: CASSAQGARNEQFF
CDR3nt: TGCGCCAGCAGTGCGCAGGGGGCAAGAAATGAGCAGTTCTTC

v_gene: TRBV2
d_gene: TRBD2
j_gene: TRBJ2-7
abundance: NA
CDR3aa: CASRDFAGGSTYEQYF
CDR3nt: TGTGCCAGCAGAGACTTTGCGGGAGGGAGCACCTACGAGCAGTACTTC

v_gene: TRBV29-1
d_gene: NA
j_gene: TRBJ2-3
abundance: many
CDR3aa: CSVAGNSAQYF
CDR3nt: TGCAGCGTGGCCGGAAATTCTGCGCAGTATTTT

v_gene: TRBV5-8
d_gene: TRBD1
j_gene: TRBJ1-4
abundance: NA
CDR3aa: CASSFGQGPEKLFF
CDR3nt: TGTGCCAGCAGCTTTGGACAGGGGCCCGAAAAACTGTTTTTT

v_gene: TRBV20-1
d_gene: TRBD1
j_gene: TRBJ2-7
abundance: NA
CDR3aa: CSASPIGTGIYEQYF
CDR3nt: TGCAGTGCTAGCCCTATAGGGACAGGGATCTACGAGCAGTACTTC

v_gene: TRBV29-1
d_gene: NA
j_gene: TRBJ1-2
abundance: NA
CDR3aa: CSVPPEAGYTF
CDR3nt: TGCAGCGTACCCCCAGAGGCTGGCTACACCTTC

v_gene: TRBV7-6
d_gene: TRBD2
j_gene: TRBJ2-3
abundance: many
CDR3aa: CASSARLAGSTDTQYF
CDR3nt: TGTGCCAGCAGCGCCAGACTAGCGGGGAGCACAGATACGCAGTATTTT

v_gene: TRBV20-1
d_gene: NA
j_gene: TRBJ2-4
abundance: many
CDR3aa: CSASPQNIQYF
CDR3nt: TGCAGTGCTAGCCCTCAAAACATTCAGTACTTC

v_gene: TRBV6-2/TRBV6-3
d_gene: TRBD1
j_gene: TRBJ2-7
abundance: NA
CDR3aa: CASRDRLTYEQYF
CDR3nt: TGTGCCAGCAGGGACAGGTTAACCTACGAGCAGTACTTC

v_gene: TRBV2
d_gene: NA
j_gene: TRBJ2-4
abundance: NA
CDR3aa: CASTDQAGWETIQYF
CDR3nt: TGTGCCAGCACGGACCAGGCTGGATGGGAGACCATTCAGTACTTC

v_gene: TRBV12-3/TRBV12-4
d_gene: NA
j_gene: TRBJ1-2
abundance: NA
CDR3aa: CASSLRDTRYTF
CDR3nt: TGTGCCAGCAGTTTAAGGGACACGCGCTACACCTTC

v_gene: TRBV6-6
d_gene: NA
j_gene: TRBJ2-1
abundance: NA
CDR3aa: CASSYGSRYNEQFF
CDR3nt: TGTGCCAGCAGTTACGGGAGCAGGTACAATGAGCAGTTCTTC

v_gene: TRBV7-8
d_gene: NA
j_gene: TRBJ1-1
abundance: once
CDR3aa: CASSLEGRHWAFF
CDR3nt: TGTGCCAGCAGCTTAGAGGGCAGACACTGGGCTTTCTTT

v_gene: TRBV7-9
d_gene: NA
j_gene: TRBJ1-2
abundance: NA
CDR3aa: CASSPLGGYTF
CDR3nt: TGTGCCAGCAGCCCTCTTGGAGGCTACACCTTC

v_gene: TRBV29-1
d_gene: NA
j_gene: TRBJ1-1
abundance: few
CDR3aa: CSVTNLVQGTEAFF
CDR3nt: TGCAGCGTCACTAATCTCGTCCAGGGCACTGAAGCTTTCTTT

v_gene: TRBV27
d_gene: NA
j_gene: TRBJ1-1
abundance: NA
CDR3aa: CASTSLLGNTEAFF
CDR3nt: TGTGCCAGCACCTCCCTCTTAGGTAACACTGAAGCTTTCTTT

v_gene: TRBV15
d_gene: TRBD1
j_gene: TRBJ2-1
abundance: NA
CDR3aa: CATSRGQGFYNEQFF
CDR3nt: TGTGCCACCAGCAGAGGACAGGGGTTTTACAATGAGCAGTTCTTC

v_gene: TRBV11-2
d_gene: NA
j_gene: TRBJ2-4
abundance: NA
CDR3aa: CASSTTRGRAKNIQYF
CDR3nt: TGTGCCAGCAGCACAACTAGAGGGAGAGCCAAAAACATTCAGTACTTC

v_gene: TRBV29-1
d_gene: NA
j_gene: TRBJ1-5
abundance: few
CDR3aa: CSVAPDPLPRPQHF
CDR3nt: TGCAGCGTTGCGCCGGATCCCCTCCCAAGGCCCCAGCATTTT

v_gene: TRBV7-3
d_gene: NA
j_gene: TRBJ2-1
abundance: NA
CDR3aa: CASSLNPVSNEQFF
CDR3nt: TGTGCCAGCAGCTTAAATCCAGTGAGCAATGAGCAGTTCTTC

v_gene: TRBV20-1
d_gene: NA
j_gene: TRBJ2-7
abundance: NA
CDR3aa: CSAPTRRGYEQYF
CDR3nt: TGCAGTGCCCCGACTCGGAGGGGCTACGAGCAGTACTTC

v_gene: TRBV5-1
d_gene: NA
j_gene: TRBJ1-5
abundance: NA
CDR3aa: CASSLDGAPPQHF
CDR3nt: TGCGCCAGCAGCTTGGATGGTGCGCCGCCCCAGCATTTT

v_gene: TRBV5-5
d_gene: NA
j_gene: TRBJ2-1
abundance: NA
CDR3aa: CASSSRGETYNEQFF
CDR3nt: TGTGCCAGCAGCTCCAGGGGAGAAACCTACAATGAGCAGTTCTTC

v_gene: TRBV7-2
d_gene: TRBD2
j_gene: TRBJ2-1
abundance: few
CDR3aa: CASSVWSGLANNEQFF
CDR3nt: TGTGCCAGCAGCGTCTGGTCGGGACTAGCGAACAATGAGCAGTTCTTC

v_gene: TRBV12-3/TRBV12-4
d_gene: TRBD1
j_gene: TRBJ1-3
abundance: few
CDR3aa: CASTPDRVPGNTIYF
CDR3nt: TGTGCCAGCACCCCGGACAGGGTGCCTGGAAACACCATATATTTT

v_gene: TRBV7-2
d_gene: TRBD2
j_gene: TRBJ2-3
abundance: NA
CDR3aa: CASSLVPGGASTDTQYF
CDR3nt: TGTGCCAGCAGCTTAGTCCCCGGGGGGGCCAGCACAGATACGCAGTATTTT

v_gene: TRBV20-1
d_gene: TRBD2
j_gene: TRBJ2-7
abundance: NA
CDR3aa: CSAPPGTSGPPYEQYF
CDR3nt: TGCAGTGCTCCTCCCGGGACTAGCGGGCCACCCTACGAGCAGTACTTC

v_gene: TRBV12-3/TRBV12-4
d_gene: NA
j_gene: TRBJ2-5
abundance: NA
CDR3aa: CASRLGPNNEQYF
CDR3nt: TGTGCCAGCAGACTGGGACCAAACAATGAGCAGTACTTC

v_gene: TRBV2
d_gene: TRBD2
j_gene: TRBJ2-1
abundance: few
CDR3aa: CASILSGGGYNEQFF
CDR3nt: TGTGCCAGCATTCTAAGCGGGGGGGGCTACAATGAGCAGTTCTTC

v_gene: TRBV28
d_gene: TRBD1
j_gene: TRBJ2-6
abundance: few
CDR3aa: CASSHSQGSPLSGANVLTF
CDR3nt: TGTGCCAGCAGTCACTCACAGGGGTCGCCTTTGTCTGGGGCCAACGTCCTGACTTTC

v_gene: TRBV7-9
d_gene: NA
j_gene: TRBJ2-1
abundance: NA
CDR3aa: CASSLSQLFNEQFF
CDR3nt: TGTGCCAGCAGCTTATCACAGCTCTTCAATGAGCAGTTCTTC

v_gene: TRBV7-2
d_gene: TRBD1
j_gene: TRBJ2-5
abundance: NA
CDR3aa: CASSQRQGQETQYF
CDR3nt: TGTGCCAGCAGCCAAAGACAGGGACAAGAGACCCAGTACTTC

v_gene: TRBV10-3
d_gene: NA
j_gene: TRBJ1-5
abundance: few
CDR3aa: CAISGVHSNQPQHF
CDR3nt: TGTGCCATCAGTGGGGTCCATAGCAATCAGCCCCAGCATTTT

v_gene: TRBV15
d_gene: NA
j_gene: TRBJ2-5
abundance: few
CDR3aa: CATSRQGSGETQYF
CDR3nt: TGTGCCACCAGCAGACAGGGGTCGGGAGAGACCCAGTACTTC

v_gene: TRBV2
d_gene: NA
j_gene: TRBJ2-3
abundance: few
CDR3aa: CASIGGLSTDTQYF
CDR3nt: TGTGCCAGCATCGGGGGGCTTAGCACAGATACGCAGTATTTT

v_gene: TRBV6-6
d_gene: NA
j_gene: TRBJ2-5
abundance: few
CDR3aa: CASSWGKETQYF
CDR3nt: TGTGCCAGCAGTTGGGGTAAAGAGACCCAGTACTTC

v_gene: TRBV4-1
d_gene: NA
j_gene: TRBJ2-1
abundance: NA
CDR3aa: CATKEGEHSYNEQFF
CDR3nt: TGCGCCACCAAGGAGGGGGAGCACTCCTACAATGAGCAGTTCTTC

v_gene: TRBV6-5
d_gene: TRBD1
j_gene: TRBJ2-1
abundance: NA
CDR3aa: CASTTTGTGGSEQFF
CDR3nt: TGTGCCAGCACCACTACCGGGACAGGCGGTAGTGAGCAGTTCTTC